Below, 31 T cell receptor beta chains from the same sample are listed, as sequenced in a study of blood T cell repertoires in COVID-19. TCRdb's table, derived via immunoSEQ multiplex PCR, lists solely in-frame clones and lacks some. The data show tens of thousands of clones, 75% to 95% seen once. Input material: peripheral blood. The receptor set was obtained from a human donor with active COVID-19. The donor label of this sample is uncertain.

V usage is TRBV6-6 and J usage is TRBJ1-1; 9 bases are shared with TRBD1. CDR3 length: 16 amino acids. The V segment lost 6 bases and the J segment 5 bases; nucleotides outside the gene matches: 13. CDR1 and CDR2 (germline): MNHNY, SVGAGI (reference sequence). The CDR3 here is CASRSTTGGVKTEAFF. In nucleotides, the CDR3 is TGTGCCAGCAGGTCAACTACAGGGGGCGTAAAGACTGAAGCTTTCTTT.

This clone was picked up a small number of times. Compared with germline, one end of the junction differs, possibly owing to a read error. The chain combines TRBV19 with TRBJ1-5; perhaps TRBD1 as D (6 bases). Germline lookup yields CDR1 LNHDA and CDR2 SQIVND (reference sequence). CDR3 length equals 14 residues. Here the CDR3 DNA reads TGTGCCAGTAAGGGGGTAGGTAGCGATCAGCCCCAGCATTTT. It is translated as CASKGVGSDQPQHF. The full variable domain, with the rest looked up from reference TRBV19 and TRBJ1-5, is DGGITQSPKYLFRKEGQNVTLSCEQNLNHDAMYWYRQDPGQGLRLIYYSQIVNDFQKGDIAEGYSVSREKKESFPLTVTSAQKNPTAFYLCASKGVGSDQPQHFGDGTRLSIL.

The chain joins TRBV10-3 to TRBJ1-4, with D possibly matching TRBD1 (6 bases). The CDR3 is 15 residues long. V lost 3 bases and J lost 0, with 8 bases in between. In germline, CDR1 is ENHRY, CDR2 SYGVKD. CDR3 protein: CAISERQATNEKLFF. The CDR3 DNA is TGTGCCATCAGTGAAAGACAGGCAACTAATGAAAAACTGTTTTTT.

This clone came up once. The chain carries TRBV5-3 and TRBJ1-5; D not certain. TRBV5-3 is marked as an open reading frame, function uncertain. V lost 6 bases to trimming and J lost 7 bases, with 5 bases between them. The CDR3 extends over 10 amino acids. The CDR3 sequence: CARTRQPQHF. The DNA for the CDR3 is TGTGCCAGAACCAGGCAGCCCCAGCATTTT.

The chain uses TRBV5-1 and TRBJ2-6, with D hard to call. The CDR3 spans 13 residues. The germline V gene has CDR1 SGHRS and CDR2 YFSETQ. Deletions cut 2 bases from V and 3 bases from J, with 3 bases between. The CDR3 protein is CASSFGGANVLTF. In nucleotides, the CDR3 is TGCGCCAGCAGCTTCGGTGGGGCCAACGTCCTGACTTTC.

This rearrangement joins TRBV4-2 to TRBJ2-2; D not resolved. V was clipped by 1 base and J by 4 bases, with 7 bases between them. The CDR3 extends over 14 amino acids. Germline CDR1 is LGHNA and CDR2 is YNFKEQ. The CDR3 region is CASSQAGFTGELFF. The CDR3, as DNA: TGTGCCAGCAGCCAAGCCGGGTTCACCGGGGAGCTGTTTTTT.

This rearrangement joins TRBV28 to TRBJ1-2, with 7 bases identical to TRBD1. Trimming at V came to 7 bases and at J to 8 bases, leaving 19 bases not matched to a gene. CDR3 length: 16 residues. Germline lookup yields CDR1 MDHEN and CDR2 SYDVKM. CDR3 nucleotides: TGTGCCAGCACCGAGTTGACAGGGCTACTAACTAAAGGCTACACCTTC. It is translated as CASTELTGLLTKGYTF.

The chain uses TRBV5-1 and TRBJ2-1, with TRBD1 as a possible D gene (5 bases). The V gene lost 4 bases and the J gene lost 6 bases, with 20 bases spanning the gap. CDR3 length equals 16 residues. Per the germline V gene, CDR1 is SGHRS and CDR2 is YFSETQ. The CDR3 is CASSGSDKLIGNEQFF. The CDR3 DNA reads as TGCGCCAGCAGCGGATCGGACAAGCTTATAGGCAATGAGCAGTTCTTC.

This sequence joins TRBV14 and TRBJ2-1; unclear D gene. This CDR3 comprises 15 residues. With 0 bases removed from V and 2 bases from J, the gap between germline ends came to 8 bases. Germline CDR1 reads SGHDN; CDR2 reads FVKESK. This chain's CDR3 is CASSQDEQTYNEQFF. The CDR3, as DNA: TGTGCCAGCAGCCAAGATGAACAAACCTACAATGAGCAGTTCTTC.

V usage is TRBV9 and J usage is TRBJ2-7; D remains unclear. Germline lookup yields CDR1 SGDLS and CDR2 YYNGEE. V shed 2 bases and J shed 3 bases, with 12 bases lying between them. The CDR3 runs 14 residues. CDR3 protein: CASSVLSGDYEQYF. CDR3 bases: TGTGCCAGCAGCGTCTTGTCTGGAGACTACGAGCAGTACTTC.

The rearrangement links TRBV6-6 to TRBJ2-3, with 8 bases lining up with TRBD2. V was pared by 8 bases and J by 0 bases, with 10 bases of the junction left unmatched. The length of the CDR3 is 16 residues. The germline CDR1 and CDR2 sequences are MNHNY and SVGAGI (reference sequence). This chain's CDR3 is CASSHFGGVSTDTQYF. The CDR3 DNA reads as TGTGCCAGCTCCCACTTCGGGGGGGTCAGCACAGATACGCAGTATTTT.

V usage is TRBV2 and J usage is TRBJ1-5, with no clear D. CDR1 is SNHLY, CDR2 FYNNEI, per germline. Between the trimmed V and J ends, which lost 3 bases and 0 bases, there was a span of 6 bases. The CDR3 has 14 residues. DNA of the CDR3: TGTGCCAGCAGTGACGGGTATAGCAATCAGCCCCAGCATTTT. As protein: CASSDGYSNQPQHF.

The rearrangement joins TRBV5-1 to TRBJ2-3, with 9 bases fitting TRBD2. The junction had 5 bases not matched to a gene; V was cut back by 1 base and J by 2 bases. This CDR3 region has 16 residues. From germline, CDR1 is SGHRS and CDR2 YFSETQ. CDR3 residues: CASSLSSGGLTDTQYF. The DNA of the CDR3 is TGCGCCAGCAGCTTGTCCAGCGGGGGGCTCACAGATACGCAGTATTTT.

The chain recombines TRBV3-1 (or the pseudogene TRBV3-2) with TRBJ1-2, with D uncertain. This CDR3 contains 12 residues. Looked up from germline, CDR1 is LGHDT and CDR2 is YNNKEL (reference sequence). The V end was cut by 6 bases, the J end by 8 bases, with 13 bases between. In DNA form, the CDR3 reads TGTGCCAGCAGAGGCGTCCGCGGGGGCTACACCTTC. Its translation: CASRGVRGGYTF.

The rearrangement links TRBV3-1 (or the pseudogene TRBV3-2) to TRBJ1-2; 9 bases are a match to TRBD1. V shed 3 bases and J 8 bases; nucleotides not matched to a gene: 10. CDR1 LGHDT and CDR2 YNNKEL come from the germline V gene (reference sequence). The CDR3 extends over 15 amino acids. The CDR3 sequence: CASSQNTQGARGYTF. The CDR3, as DNA: TGTGCCAGCAGCCAGAACACACAGGGGGCAAGAGGCTACACCTTC.

The rearrangement joins TRBV7-2 to TRBJ2-1; no firm D call. The V gene lost 5 bases and the J gene lost 3 bases, with 8 bases spanning the gap. The CDR3 contains 13 residues. Germline CDR1 is SGHTA and CDR2 is FQGNSA. In nucleotides, the CDR3 is TGTGCCAGCAGCCGCGAAATCTACAATGAGCAGTTCTTC. This codes for CASSREIYNEQFF.

The gene calls are TRBV6-1 and TRBJ2-2, with 9 bases that match TRBD1. This CDR3 is built from 16 residues. V dropped 2 bases and J dropped 5; count of bases not matched to a gene: 6. Germline V gene data show CDR1 as MNHNS and CDR2 as SASEGT. The CDR3 spells CASSEMDRGLTGELFF. CDR3 coding DNA: TGTGCCAGCAGTGAAATGGACAGGGGATTGACCGGGGAGCTGTTTTTT.

J is TRBJ2-5 and V is TRBV29-1, with D unclear. V was pared by 3 bases and J by 0 bases, with 5 bases between. Germline-derived CDR1 and CDR2 are SQVTM and ANQGSEA. This CDR3 contains 12 residues. The DNA for the CDR3 is TGCAGCGTTGAGGAGTACCAAGAGACCCAGTACTTC. Translating gives CSVEEYQETQYF.

The CDR3: CAWVAGVAGELFF. In DNA form, the CDR3 reads TGCGCCTGGGTAGCGGGGGTAGCCGGGGAGCTGTTTTTT. V and J are TRBV10-1 and TRBJ2-2; 9 positions agree with TRBD2. Unmatched junction bases numbered 7, after V lost 11 bases and J lost 6 bases. This CDR3 contains 13 residues. Germline V lookup: CDR1 WNHNN, CDR2 SYGVQD (reference sequence).

The chain has TRBV7-9 and TRBJ2-7; TRBD1 might be the D (6 bases). Trimming stripped 4 bases from V and 4 bases from J, with 17 bases between. Per germline, CDR1 SEHNR and CDR2 FQNEAQ (reference sequence). The CDR3 has 15 residues. Written as DNA, the CDR3 is TGTGCCAGCAGCTCCCGGGACACGGCCCAATACGAGCAGTACTTC. Amino acids: CASSSRDTAQYEQYF.

This chain uses TRBV5-6 with TRBJ1-4, with TRBD1 matching 9 bases. CDR1 and CDR2 from the germline V gene are SGHDT and YYEEEE. V lost 4 bases and J lost 0; bases outside the gene matches: 7. The CDR3 spans 17 residues. The DNA for the CDR3 is TGTGCCAGCAGCCCCCCGGGACAGGGATCAACTAATGAAAAACTGTTTTTT. Translated: CASSPPGQGSTNEKLFF.

This clone has just a few counts. The chain has TRBV5-8 and TRBJ1-1, with TRBD1 matching 9 bases. CDR1 is SGHTS, CDR2 YDEGEE, per germline. V was clipped by 3 bases and J by 7 bases; unmatched bases: 4. The CDR3 is 13 amino acids. Written as DNA, the CDR3 is TGTGCCAGCAGCTCCGGGACAGGGCTTGAAGCTTTCTTT. It is translated as CASSSGTGLEAFF.

The chain links TRBV5-6 to TRBJ2-7, with D possibly being TRBD2 (7 bases). In germline, CDR1 is SGHDT, CDR2 YYEEEE. Trimming took 4 bases from V and 6 from J, leaving 20 bases between them. The CDR3 consists of 15 residues. The CDR3 is CASSAFRGGLAEQYF. The CDR3 DNA is TGTGCCAGCAGCGCCTTCCGCGGGGGCCTCGCCGAGCAGTACTTC.

This clone appeared once. The genes are TRBV7-9 and TRBJ2-2; weak D call: TRBD2 (6 bases). The V end lost 7 bases, the J end lost 2 bases, and 17 bases lay between the germline ends. In germline, CDR1 is SEHNR, CDR2 FQNEAQ (reference sequence). This CDR3 is built from 16 residues. CDR3 DNA: TGTGCCAGCATCTCCCTAGGGGACTTTAACACCGGGGAGCTGTTTTTT. Its translation is CASISLGDFNTGELFF.

The chain links TRBV11-2 to TRBJ1-2; 10 nucleotides match TRBD1. This CDR3 is 16 amino acids long. V gave up 4 bases and J gave up 4 bases; unmatched junction bases: 9. The germline CDR1 and CDR2 sequences are SGHAT and FQNNGV. CDR3 region: CASSSADRGVSYGYTF. CDR3 DNA: TGTGCCAGCAGCTCCGCGGACAGGGGGGTCAGCTATGGCTACACCTTC.

The chain joins TRBV9 to TRBJ2-5, with a weak D call TRBD2 (5 bases). The V end lost 0 bases, the J end lost 1 base, and 10 bases lay between the germline ends. Germline loops: CDR1 SGDLS, CDR2 YYNGEE. CDR3 length equals 15 residues. The chain's CDR3 is CASSVVGLRQETQYF. The CDR3 DNA is TGTGCCAGCAGCGTAGTCGGACTGCGCCAAGAGACCCAGTACTTC.

V gene TRBV5-1 combines with J gene TRBJ2-2; the match to TRBD2 covers 15 bases. V trimming: 3 bases; J trimming: 4 bases; junction bases outside the gene matches: 7. The CDR3 has 18 residues. Germline V gene lookup returns CDR1 SGHRS and CDR2 YFSETQ. The CDR3 region has the DNA TGCGCCAGCAGCTCCGGACTAGCGGGGGGGCGAAGCACCGGGGAGCTGTTTTTT. Protein sequence: CASSSGLAGGRSTGELFF.

This clone was recorded only once. The chain links TRBV6-6 to TRBJ2-7; 13 bases map to TRBD2. The CDR3 is made up of 15 amino acids. V shed 8 bases, J shed 0 bases, and the junction held 4 bases outside the gene matches. Germline V gene sequence: CDR1 MNHNY, CDR2 SVGAGI (reference sequence). For the CDR3, the DNA is TGTGCCAGCCCTGGACTAGCGGGGGCCTCCTACGAGCAGTACTTC. As protein: CASPGLAGASYEQYF.

V and J are TRBV5-5 and TRBJ1-2; tentatively, D is TRBD1 (5 bases). The length of the CDR3 is 15 residues. CDR1 and CDR2 from the germline V gene are SGHKS and YYEKEE (reference sequence). With 0 bases removed from V and 3 bases from J, the gap between germline ends came to 12 bases. CDR3 DNA sequence: TGTGCCAGCAGCTTGGAAGGGGATGGGGACTATGGCTACACCTTC. It translates to CASSLEGDGDYGYTF.

The CDR3 spells CASSNRDSSYEQYF. The CDR3 DNA reads TGTGCCAGCAGCAACCGGGACTCTTCCTACGAGCAGTACTTC. The chain uses TRBV5-6 and TRBJ2-7, with a possible D match to TRBD2 (6 bases). V was shortened by 4 bases and J by 1 base, with 12 bases between the two germline ends. CDR3 length: 14 amino acids. Germline V lookup: CDR1 SGHDT, CDR2 YYEEEE.

V and J are TRBV9 and TRBJ1-2; 12 positions match TRBD1. V shed 3 bases, J shed 0 bases, and the junction held 3 bases outside the gene matches. Germline CDR1 SGDLS, CDR2 YYNGEE. The CDR3 consists of 16 residues. CDR3 bases: TGTGCCAGCAGCGCGGGGACAGGGGGCACTAACTATGGCTACACCTTC. Encoded protein: CASSAGTGGTNYGYTF. Drawing the rest from reference TRBV9 and TRBJ1-2, the complete variable domain is DSGVTQTPKHLITATGQRVTLRCSPRSGDLSVYWYQQSLDQGLQFLIQYYNGEERAKGNILERFSAQQFPDLHSELNLSSLELGDSALYFCASSAGTGGTNYGYTFGSGTRLTVV.